These 15 T cell receptor beta chains originate from one sample sequenced in a study of blood T cell repertoires in COVID-19. The repertoire was sequenced with immunoSEQ multiplex PCR; TCRdb's copy has only in-frame clones and lacks some. The data hold roughly 99,000 clones, with about 84% observed a single time. Sequenced material: peripheral blood. The receptors stem from a woman older than 75 with acute or convalescent COVID-19.

This clone is a singleton in its sample. The V call is TRBV6-5, the J call TRBJ2-5; D gene uncertain. Germline V gene data show CDR1 as MNHEY and CDR2 as SVGAGI. CDR3 length equals 12 residues. V lost 7 bases and J lost 8, with 14 bases in between. The CDR3 bases are TGTGCCAGCAACGAGCCCATTAAAACCCAGTACTTC. It specifies CASNEPIKTQYF.

This clone has a single count. This chain links TRBV5-1 with TRBJ2-7; D gene uncertain. The V and J ends lost 0 bases and 7 bases respectively, with 11 bases between them. Germline V gene data show CDR1 as SGHRS and CDR2 as YFSETQ. The CDR3 totals 13 residues. DNA of the CDR3: TGCGCCAGCAGCTTGGACGACTCATGGGAGCAGTACTTC. This encodes CASSLDDSWEQYF. Combining the CDR3 with reference TRBV5-1 and TRBJ2-7 gives the whole variable domain KAGVTQTPRYLIKTRGQQVTLSCSPISGHRSVSWYQQTPGQGLQFLFEYFSETQRNKGNFPGRFSGRQFSNSRSEMNVSTLELGDSALYLCASSLDDSWEQYFGPGTRLTVT.

The CDR3 nucleotides are TGCGCCAGCAGCTTGGCGGGGGGCCCGCCAGATACGCAGTATTTT. Its translation: CASSLAGGPPDTQYF. The chain has TRBV5-1 and TRBJ2-3; a possible D gene is TRBD2 (7 bases). The germline V and J ends were trimmed by 0 bases and 4 bases, with 12 bases remaining between them. Germline-derived CDR1 and CDR2 are SGHRS and YFSETQ. This CDR3 is 15 amino acids long.

V usage is TRBV30 and J usage is TRBJ2-7; D is possibly TRBD1 (6 bases). Trimming shortened V by 1 base and J by 7 bases, and 14 bases separated the two germline ends. CDR3 length equals 13 residues. CDR1 is GTSNPN and CDR2 is SVGIG in the germline V gene (reference sequence). The CDR3 DNA follows: TGTGCCTGGAGTGGGGTGAGAGGGGGAGAGCAGTACTTC. This codes for CAWSGVRGGEQYF.

As DNA, the CDR3 is TGTGCCAGCAGCCAAGATCGGCCGGGGAGCACTGAAGCTTTCTTT. Residues: CASSQDRPGSTEAFF. This chain links TRBV3-1 (or the pseudogene TRBV3-2) with TRBJ1-1; D ambiguous. The CDR3 extends over 15 amino acids. Trimming removed 0 bases from V and 4 bases from J, with 12 bases in between. CDR1 is LGHDT, CDR2 YNNKEL, per germline (reference sequence).

The V gene is TRBV20-1, the J gene TRBJ2-1; 9 nucleotides agree with TRBD2. V trimming: 3 bases; J trimming: 2 bases; junction bases outside the gene matches: 5. Germline CDR1 DFQATT, CDR2 SNEGSKA (reference sequence). The CDR3 length is 15 residues. For the CDR3, the DNA is TGCAGTGCTAGTATGCTAGCGGGGACCTACAATGAGCAGTTCTTC. Translation: CSASMLAGTYNEQFF.

The V gene is TRBV9, the J gene TRBJ1-2, with a weak D call TRBD1 (6 bases). CDR1 and CDR2 from the germline V gene are SGDLS and YYNGEE. V was pared by 0 bases and J by 9 bases, with 12 bases between. This CDR3 is built from 13 residues. This chain's CDR3 is CASSVDSQGSYTF. Written as DNA, the CDR3 is TGTGCCAGCAGCGTAGACAGTCAGGGGAGCTACACCTTC.

This clone came up a few times. The J gene is TRBJ1-6, the V gene TRBV5-1; D unresolved. The CDR3 length is 13 residues. The germline V gene encodes CDR1 SGHRS and CDR2 YFSETQ. Trimming took 0 bases from V and 7 from J, leaving 5 bases between them. The CDR3 is CASSLGENSPLHF. The CDR3 nucleotides read TGCGCCAGCAGCTTGGGCGAGAATTCACCCCTCCACTTT.

The CDR3 region has the DNA TGCGCCAGCAGCCAAAACCGGGACAGGGGATTCGGGGGAAAACTGTTTTTT. Translated, it gives CASSQNRDRGFGGKLFF. The rearrangement uses TRBV4-3 and TRBJ1-4; the match to TRBD1 covers 10 bases. Germline CDR1 is LGHNA and CDR2 is YSLEER. V shed 2 bases, J shed 10 bases, and the junction held 13 bases outside the gene matches. The CDR3 is 17 amino acids.

The rearrangement links TRBV7-9 to TRBJ1-2; D is unclear. This CDR3 is built from 16 residues. The ends were cut back, 5 bases at V and 1 base at J, with 17 bases in the middle. CDR1 and CDR2 (germline): SEHNR, FQNEAQ (reference sequence). The CDR3 DNA sequence: TGTGCCAGCAGCCCCACCCGAAGCGTGATTAACTATGGCTACACCTTC. It translates to CASSPTRSVINYGYTF.

The V gene is TRBV6-5, the J gene TRBJ2-1; TRBD1 matches 10 bases. Germline CDR1 and CDR2: MNHEY and SVGAGI. The CDR3 sequence is 15 residues long. Germline trimming cut 4 bases from V and 10 bases from J; bases unmatched to any gene: 10. CDR3 DNA: TGTGCCAGCAGTTGGGGACAGGGGAAAGTTCCGGAGCAGTTCTTC. This sequence encodes CASSWGQGKVPEQFF.

This chain uses TRBV3-1 (or the pseudogene TRBV3-2) with TRBJ1-4; TRBD1 matches at 8 bases. CDR3 length: 15 amino acids. Germline CDR1 is LGHDT and CDR2 is YNNKEL (reference sequence). V shed 5 bases, J shed 4 bases, and the junction held 6 bases outside the gene matches. CDR3 in amino acids: CASSSTGAFNEKLFF. Written as DNA, the CDR3 is TGTGCCAGCAGCTCGACAGGGGCGTTTAATGAAAAACTGTTTTTT.

The V and J genes are TRBV7-2 and TRBJ2-7, with D possibly being TRBD1 (6 bases). Germline values: CDR1 SGHTA, CDR2 FQGNSA. V shed 5 bases and J shed 4 bases, with 18 bases lying between them. The CDR3 is 15 amino acids. The CDR3 sequence: CASSPDRSPFYEQYF. The CDR3 region has the DNA TGTGCCAGCAGCCCCGACAGGTCCCCTTTTTACGAGCAGTACTTC.

This clone was counted a few times. The V gene is TRBV30, the J gene TRBJ1-5; D is uncertain. The CDR3 is made up of 13 amino acids. Germline V gives CDR1 GTSNPN, CDR2 SVGIG (reference sequence). V dropped 1 base and J dropped 3 bases, with 7 bases sitting between them. This CDR3 is CAWSGGDNQPQHF. In DNA form, the CDR3 reads TGTGCCTGGAGTGGAGGAGACAATCAGCCCCAGCATTTT.

The chain carries TRBV15 and TRBJ1-1, with 8 bases identical to TRBD1. The V segment lost 5 bases and the J segment 7 bases; nucleotides outside the gene matches: 3. The CDR3 spans 12 residues. Per germline, CDR1 LNHNV and CDR2 YYDKDF (reference sequence). CDR3: CATSGTGGEAFF. The CDR3 nucleotides are TGTGCCACCAGCGGGACAGGCGGTGAAGCTTTCTTT.